This is a list of T cell receptor beta chains from one sample in a study of graft-versus-host responses after intestinal transplantation. Their antigens remain unidentified. The method was immunoSEQ multiplex PCR; TCRdb's version includes in-frame clones alone and lacks a portion of them. The sample yields 90,000 to 150,000 clones, roughly 91% seen once. The specimen was unstimulated CD4+ T cells sorted from spleen or lymph node cells, collected before intestinal transplant. The receptors stem from a human donor who received an intestinal transplant. CDR3s include the opening cysteine and the closing phenylalanine or tryptophan. The order of the fields is V gene, J gene, D gene, clone size, CDR3 protein, CDR3 DNA. A D gene is named only where the DNA matches it firmly. Rows may omit the clone size; those that give it use once, few, many or a size class.

v_gene: TRBV6-1
j_gene: TRBJ1-1
d_gene: NA
abundance: NA
CDR3aa: CASSEHLGTEAFF
CDR3nt: TGTGCCAGCAGTGAACATTTGGGAACTGAAGCTTTCTTT

v_gene: TRBV5-6
j_gene: TRBJ1-4
d_gene: NA
abundance: NA
CDR3aa: CASSSPGPPPEKLFF
CDR3nt: TGTGCCAGCAGCTCCCCGGGGCCGCCACCAGAAAAACTGTTTTTT

v_gene: TRBV21-1
j_gene: TRBJ1-2
d_gene: NA
abundance: NA
CDR3aa: CASRNYEEANYGYTF
CDR3nt: TGTGCCAGCAGGAACTACGAGGAAGCTAACTATGGCTACACCTTC

v_gene: TRBV7-8
j_gene: TRBJ2-7
d_gene: TRBD2
abundance: NA
CDR3aa: CASSPLPGLAGSEQYF
CDR3nt: TGTGCCAGCAGCCCCCTTCCGGGACTAGCGGGAAGCGAGCAGTACTTC

v_gene: TRBV2
j_gene: TRBJ2-7
d_gene: NA
abundance: NA
CDR3aa: CASTRNRYEQYF
CDR3nt: TGTGCCAGCACCAGAAATAGGTACGAGCAGTACTTC

v_gene: TRBV6-5
j_gene: TRBJ2-3
d_gene: TRBD1
abundance: once
CDR3aa: CASKGQSTDTQYF
CDR3nt: TGTGCCAGCAAGGGACAGAGCACAGATACGCAGTATTTT

v_gene: TRBV7-2
j_gene: TRBJ2-5
d_gene: NA
abundance: NA
CDR3aa: CASRIRSTETQYF
CDR3nt: TGTGCCAGCAGAATAAGATCGACGGAGACCCAGTACTTC

v_gene: TRBV10-3
j_gene: TRBJ2-3
d_gene: TRBD2
abundance: NA
CDR3aa: CAISGLAGGPATDTQYF
CDR3nt: TGTGCCATCAGTGGACTAGCGGGAGGCCCGGCCACAGATACGCAGTATTTT

v_gene: TRBV7-3
j_gene: TRBJ2-7
d_gene: TRBD1
abundance: NA
CDR3aa: CATSELGTGSYEQYF
CDR3nt: TGTGCCACCAGTGAACTTGGGACAGGATCCTACGAGCAGTACTTC

v_gene: TRBV11-2
j_gene: TRBJ1-4
d_gene: NA
abundance: NA
CDR3aa: CASSSPQTRSEKLFF
CDR3nt: TGTGCCAGCAGCTCACCCCAAACGCGAAGTGAAAAACTGTTTTTT

v_gene: TRBV2
j_gene: TRBJ2-1
d_gene: NA
abundance: once
CDR3aa: CASSELIRDSEFF
CDR3nt: TGTGCCAGCAGTGAACTCATCCGGGACTCCGAGTTCTTC

v_gene: TRBV5-3
j_gene: TRBJ2-5
d_gene: NA
abundance: NA
CDR3aa: CARSQRDAPRRTGTQYF
CDR3nt: TGTGCCAGAAGCCAGCGGGACGCGCCCAGGAGGACAGGGACCCAGTACTTC

v_gene: TRBV18
j_gene: TRBJ1-4
d_gene: TRBD1
abundance: NA
CDR3aa: CASSRDRAGTGDEKLFF
CDR3nt: TGTGCCAGCTCACGAGACCGCGCCGGGACAGGGGATGAAAAACTGTTTTTT

v_gene: TRBV9
j_gene: TRBJ2-3
d_gene: NA
abundance: NA
CDR3aa: CASSVAGTTSTDTQYF
CDR3nt: TGTGCCAGCAGCGTAGCAGGAACTACCAGCACAGATACGCAGTATTTT

v_gene: TRBV10-1
j_gene: TRBJ2-7
d_gene: TRBD1
abundance: NA
CDR3aa: CASSSGQGRGYEQYF
CDR3nt: TGCGCCAGCAGTTCGGGACAGGGGCGAGGCTACGAGCAGTACTTC

v_gene: TRBV4-1
j_gene: TRBJ1-1
d_gene: NA
abundance: once
CDR3aa: CASSQGGAEAFF
CDR3nt: TGCGCCAGCAGCCAGGGGGGCGCTGAAGCTTTCTTT

v_gene: TRBV10-2
j_gene: TRBJ2-3
d_gene: TRBD2
abundance: NA
CDR3aa: CASRRLAGAGGDTQYF
CDR3nt: TGCGCCAGCAGAAGACTAGCGGGAGCGGGGGGAGATACGCAGTATTTT

v_gene: TRBV7-6
j_gene: TRBJ2-7
d_gene: TRBD2
abundance: NA
CDR3aa: CASSSIWGGEQYF
CDR3nt: TGTGCCAGCAGCTCAATTTGGGGGGGAGAGCAGTACTTC

v_gene: TRBV7-9
j_gene: TRBJ2-4
d_gene: NA
abundance: NA
CDR3aa: CASSLNPGALAKNIQYF
CDR3nt: TGTGCCAGCAGCTTAAATCCCGGAGCCCTAGCCAAAAACATTCAGTACTTC

v_gene: TRBV19
j_gene: TRBJ1-1
d_gene: NA
abundance: NA
CDR3aa: CASGGRGLENTEAFF
CDR3nt: TGTGCCAGCGGGGGTCGCGGCCTGGAAAACACTGAAGCTTTCTTT

v_gene: TRBV5-1
j_gene: TRBJ2-1
d_gene: TRBD2
abundance: NA
CDR3aa: CASSLSLAEHNEQFF
CDR3nt: TGCGCCAGCAGCTTGTCCCTAGCGGAGCACAATGAGCAGTTCTTC

v_gene: TRBV10-3
j_gene: TRBJ2-7
d_gene: NA
abundance: NA
CDR3aa: CAIRAETYEQYF
CDR3nt: TGTGCCATCAGAGCGGAGACCTACGAGCAGTACTTC

v_gene: TRBV6-4
j_gene: TRBJ1-2
d_gene: NA
abundance: few
CDR3aa: CASSDRGSGYTF
CDR3nt: TGTGCCAGCAGTGATAGGGGTTCTGGCTACACCTTC

v_gene: TRBV18
j_gene: TRBJ1-1
d_gene: NA
abundance: NA
CDR3aa: CASSPLLSSTEAFF
CDR3nt: TGTGCCAGCTCACCACTCCTCTCTTCCACTGAAGCTTTCTTT

v_gene: TRBV9
j_gene: TRBJ2-4
d_gene: NA
abundance: NA
CDR3aa: CASSLEQGGRQYF
CDR3nt: TGTGCCAGCAGCCTTGAGCAGGGGGGACGCCAGTACTTC

v_gene: TRBV6-8
j_gene: TRBJ2-7
d_gene: NA
abundance: once
CDR3aa: CASSFRRGVYEQYF
CDR3nt: TGTGCCAGCAGTTTTAGGCGGGGAGTCTACGAGCAGTACTTC

v_gene: TRBV6-1
j_gene: TRBJ1-1
d_gene: NA
abundance: few
CDR3aa: CASRWGQANTEAFF
CDR3nt: TGTGCCAGCAGGTGGGGACAAGCGAACACTGAAGCTTTCTTT

v_gene: TRBV4-1
j_gene: TRBJ2-1
d_gene: NA
abundance: NA
CDR3aa: CASRHIRDGAGTSFNEQFF
CDR3nt: TGCGCCAGCAGACATATCCGGGACGGCGCTGGGACCTCATTCAATGAGCAGTTCTTC

v_gene: TRBV6-1
j_gene: TRBJ1-1
d_gene: NA
abundance: once
CDR3aa: CASCGGLGNTEAFF
CDR3nt: TGTGCCAGCTGCGGGGGGCTGGGGAACACTGAAGCTTTCTTT

v_gene: TRBV11-2
j_gene: TRBJ2-7
d_gene: NA
abundance: NA
CDR3aa: CASSLDTAYEQYF
CDR3nt: TGTGCCAGCAGCTTGGATACTGCCTACGAGCAGTACTTC

v_gene: TRBV6-1
j_gene: TRBJ2-5
d_gene: NA
abundance: once
CDR3aa: CASSEVGSGPSGTQYF
CDR3nt: TGTGCCAGCAGTGAAGTTGGTAGCGGCCCTTCCGGGACCCAGTACTTC

v_gene: TRBV11-1
j_gene: TRBJ1-5
d_gene: NA
abundance: NA
CDR3aa: CASSLDQYGDQPQHF
CDR3nt: TGTGCCAGCAGCCTCGACCAATACGGGGATCAGCCCCAGCATTTT

v_gene: TRBV7-8
j_gene: TRBJ2-5
d_gene: NA
abundance: once
CDR3aa: CASSSDWEWETQYF
CDR3nt: TGTGCCAGCAGCTCAGACTGGGAATGGGAGACCCAGTACTTC

v_gene: TRBV4-2
j_gene: TRBJ1-1
d_gene: NA
abundance: few
CDR3aa: CASSQESVRTEAFF
CDR3nt: TGTGCCAGCAGCCAAGAAAGTGTGAGGACTGAAGCTTTCTTT

v_gene: TRBV18
j_gene: TRBJ2-3
d_gene: TRBD2
abundance: NA
CDR3aa: CASSPAGGLTDTQYF
CDR3nt: TGTGCCAGCTCACCGGCGGGGGGGCTCACAGATACGCAGTATTTT

v_gene: TRBV30
j_gene: TRBJ2-3
d_gene: TRBD1
abundance: NA
CDR3aa: CAWGYRDRLATDTQYF
CDR3nt: TGTGCCTGGGGATACCGGGACAGATTAGCCACAGATACGCAGTATTTT

v_gene: TRBV7-3
j_gene: TRBJ1-1
d_gene: NA
abundance: few
CDR3aa: CASSNTKTGPGLNTEAFF
CDR3nt: TGTGCCAGCAGCAACACTAAAACTGGTCCCGGACTAAACACTGAAGCTTTCTTT

v_gene: TRBV19
j_gene: TRBJ1-2
d_gene: NA
abundance: NA
CDR3aa: CASSLQTYGYTF
CDR3nt: TGTGCCAGTAGTCTTCAGACCTATGGCTACACCTTC

v_gene: TRBV7-2
j_gene: TRBJ2-3
d_gene: NA
abundance: NA
CDR3aa: CASSLAADTQYF
CDR3nt: TGTGCCAGCAGCTTAGCGGCAGATACGCAGTATTTT

v_gene: TRBV7-6
j_gene: TRBJ2-3
d_gene: NA
abundance: NA
CDR3aa: CASSFGDTQYF
CDR3nt: TGTGCCAGCAGCTTTGGGGATACGCAGTATTTT

v_gene: TRBV27
j_gene: TRBJ1-2
d_gene: NA
abundance: NA
CDR3aa: CASGPPGSGYTF
CDR3nt: TGTGCCAGCGGGCCCCCGGGGAGTGGCTACACCTTC

v_gene: TRBV7-9
j_gene: TRBJ2-1
d_gene: TRBD2
abundance: NA
CDR3aa: CASSFTGKREGKQFF
CDR3nt: TGTGCCAGCAGCTTCACTGGAAAGCGGGAGGGGAAGCAGTTCTTC

v_gene: TRBV23-1
j_gene: TRBJ2-7
d_gene: TRBD1
abundance: NA
CDR3aa: CASSQSGTGINEQYF
CDR3nt: TGCGCCAGCAGTCAATCCGGGACAGGGATCAACGAGCAGTACTTC

v_gene: TRBV18
j_gene: TRBJ1-2
d_gene: NA
abundance: NA
CDR3aa: CASSHGTSYGYTF
CDR3nt: TGTGCCAGCTCCCACGGGACAAGCTATGGCTACACCTTC

v_gene: TRBV30
j_gene: TRBJ2-7
d_gene: NA
abundance: NA
CDR3aa: CAWSVKGVLSEQYF
CDR3nt: TGTGCCTGGAGTGTCAAGGGAGTTTTGAGTGAGCAGTACTTC

v_gene: TRBV21-1
j_gene: TRBJ2-2
d_gene: NA
abundance: NA
CDR3aa: CASSRGVGTGELFF
CDR3nt: TGTGCCAGTTCCAGGGGGGTCGGCACCGGGGAGCTGTTTTTT

v_gene: TRBV7-9
j_gene: TRBJ1-2
d_gene: NA
abundance: NA
CDR3aa: CASSLSQGGYTF
CDR3nt: TGTGCCAGCAGCTTATCCCAGGGCGGCTACACCTTC

v_gene: TRBV7-8
j_gene: TRBJ1-4
d_gene: NA
abundance: NA
CDR3aa: CASSSRWGSTNEKLFF
CDR3nt: TGTGCCAGCAGCTCCAGGTGGGGTTCAACTAATGAAAAACTGTTTTTT